The rows below give T cell receptor beta chains drawn from one sample of a study of blood T cell repertoires in COVID-19. Libraries were prepared by immunoSEQ multiplex PCR; TCRdb keeps only in-frame clonotypes and omits some of them. The sample consists of under 200,000 clones, more than 75% of them appearing once. Sequenced sample: PBMCs or T cells enriched from blood (not recorded which). Receptors were obtained from a man aged 35 to 55 with acute COVID-19. Each CDR3 is given with its conserved first and last residue. The D gene is left open where the match is weak. The size of a clone is reported for some rows only, either as once, few or many, or as a class for expanded clones.

D gene	V gene	J gene	clone size	CDR3 protein	CDR3 DNA
TRBD1	TRBV10-3	TRBJ1-5	NA	CAISERTGGGQPQHF	TGTGCCATCAGTGAGCGGACAGGGGGCGGTCAGCCCCAGCATTTT
NA	TRBV12-2	TRBJ1-6	NA	CASRSGEISPLHF	TGTGCAAGTCGCTCAGGGGAAATTTCACCCCTCCACTTT
NA	TRBV30	TRBJ1-2	NA	CAWSLGQGYGYTF	TGTGCCTGGAGTTTAGGGCAGGGCTATGGCTACACCTTC
NA	TRBV4-2	TRBJ2-3	NA	CASSQETESTDTQYF	TGTGCCAGCAGCCAAGAGACGGAGTCCACAGATACGCAGTATTTT
TRBD1	TRBV7-2	TRBJ1-1	NA	CASSQQGQMNTEAFF	TGTGCCAGCAGCCAGCAGGGACAGATGAACACTGAAGCTTTCTTT
TRBD2	TRBV28	TRBJ2-1	once	CAILGGGREYNEQFF	TGTGCCATCCTTGGCGGCGGGAGGGAGTACAATGAGCAGTTCTTC
TRBD2	TRBV6-5	TRBJ2-3	NA	CASSKLAAHDTQYF	TGTGCCAGCAGCAAACTAGCGGCCCATGATACGCAGTATTTT
TRBD1	TRBV3-1/TRBV3-2	TRBJ1-5	NA	CASSRDRGLNQPQHF	TGTGCCAGCAGTCGGGACAGGGGTTTAAATCAGCCCCAGCATTTT
TRBD1	TRBV28	TRBJ1-2	NA	CASSVRDSSYRDGYTF	TGTGCCAGCAGTGTCCGGGACAGCTCATATAGAGATGGCTACACCTTC
TRBD1	TRBV7-9	TRBJ1-3	NA	CASSTDRGENTIYF	TGTGCCAGCAGCACGGACAGGGGTGAAAACACCATATATTTT
NA	TRBV24-1	TRBJ2-7	NA	CATSDFSERGYEQYF	TGTGCCACCAGTGATTTCAGCGAGAGGGGGTACGAGCAGTACTTC
NA	TRBV27	TRBJ1-5	NA	CASSPSGGPRHQPQHF	TGTGCCAGCAGTCCTTCGGGGGGCCCCAGGCATCAGCCCCAGCATTTT
TRBD1	TRBV5-6	TRBJ2-7	once	CASSLGKQGAKDEQYF	TGTGCCAGCAGCTTGGGGAAACAGGGGGCGAAGGACGAGCAGTACTTC
NA	TRBV11-1	TRBJ2-7	NA	CASSSHRFYEQYF	TGTGCCAGCAGCTCCCACAGATTTTACGAGCAGTACTTC
NA	TRBV18	TRBJ2-7	NA	CASSQTDLNPEQYF	TGTGCCAGCTCACAGACTGACTTAAACCCCGAGCAGTACTTC
TRBD2	TRBV29-1	TRBJ2-7	NA	CSVRKAGITYEQYF	TGCAGCGTCCGCAAAGCGGGGATAACCTACGAGCAGTACTTC
NA	TRBV18	TRBJ2-3	NA	CASSLLDRSSTDTQYF	TGTGCCAGCTCACTCTTGGACAGATCTAGCACAGATACGCAGTATTTT
TRBD1	TRBV4-3	TRBJ2-7	few	CASSQDVGTVYEQYF	TGCGCCAGCAGCCAAGACGTAGGGACAGTCTACGAGCAGTACTTC